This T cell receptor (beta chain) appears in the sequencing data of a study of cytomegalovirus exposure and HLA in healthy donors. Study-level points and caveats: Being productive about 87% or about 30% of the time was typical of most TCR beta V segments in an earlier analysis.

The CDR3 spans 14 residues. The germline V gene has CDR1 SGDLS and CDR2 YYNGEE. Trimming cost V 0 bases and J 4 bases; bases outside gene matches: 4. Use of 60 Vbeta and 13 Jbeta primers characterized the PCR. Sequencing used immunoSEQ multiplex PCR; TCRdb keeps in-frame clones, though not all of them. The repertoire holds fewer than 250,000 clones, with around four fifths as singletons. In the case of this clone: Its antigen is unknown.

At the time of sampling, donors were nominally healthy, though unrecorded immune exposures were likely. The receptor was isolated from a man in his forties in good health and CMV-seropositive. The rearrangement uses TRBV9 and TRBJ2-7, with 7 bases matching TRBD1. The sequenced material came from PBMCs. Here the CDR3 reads CASSVGEGAYEQYF. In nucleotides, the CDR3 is TGTGCCAGCAGCGTAGGCGAGGGGGCGTACGAGCAGTACTTC.